Each of the 18 T cell receptor beta chains below was sequenced from the same sample in a study of cytomegalovirus exposure and HLA in healthy donors. Researchers ran the PCR with 60 Vbeta and 13 Jbeta primers. Produced via immunoSEQ multiplex PCR; TCRdb's table is partial and in-frame only. This sample has 150,000 to 200,000 clones, with about 80% found just once. The sequencing input was PBMCs. These receptors were obtained from a woman in her 30s in good health and CMV-seropositive.

J is TRBJ1-3 and V is TRBV18, with D maybe TRBD1 (5 bases). Trimming removed 2 bases from V and 7 bases from J, with 12 bases in between. Germline V gene sequence: CDR1 KGHSH, CDR2 LQKENI. CDR3 length equals 14 residues. The CDR3 reads CASSPAAGGNTIYF. The CDR3 nucleotides are TGTGCCAGCTCACCAGCGGCGGGGGGGAACACCATATATTTT.

The gene calls are TRBV10-3 and TRBJ2-7, with 8 positions matching TRBD2. Trimming cost V 0 bases and J 0 bases; bases outside gene matches: 1. The V gene's germline CDR1 is ENHRY and CDR2 SYGVKD. The CDR3 sequence is 15 residues long. The CDR3 DNA is TGTGCCATCAGTGAGTCCGGGACTAGCTCCTACGAGCAGTACTTC. Its protein is CAISESGTSSYEQYF.

This CDR3 reads CASSGRGGSYEQYF. In nucleotides, the CDR3 is TGTGCCAGCAGTGGGCGGGGGGGGTCCTACGAGCAGTACTTC. The V call is TRBV2, the J call TRBJ2-7, with 9 bases matching TRBD2. CDR1 and CDR2 (germline): SNHLY, FYNNEI. This CDR3 is built from 14 residues. V was pared by 4 bases and J by 1 base, with 2 bases of the junction left unmatched.

This chain joins TRBV5-1 and TRBJ1-1; no firm D call. Trimming cost V 0 bases and J 3 bases, with 6 bases left between them. Germline CDR1 and CDR2: SGHRS and YFSETQ. This CDR3 has 13 residues. The DNA of the CDR3 is TGCGCCAGCAGCTTGGGAGCTGACACTGAAGCTTTCTTT. Encoded protein: CASSLGADTEAFF.

This rearrangement joins TRBV7-8 to TRBJ1-1; D is possibly TRBD1 (6 bases). Germline V gene lookup returns CDR1 SGHVS and CDR2 FQNEAQ. Trimming removed 5 bases at V and 0 bases at J, with 19 bases between. The length of the CDR3 is 17 residues. CDR3 residues: CASSSKRDKTMNTEAFF. DNA for the CDR3: TGTGCCAGCAGCAGTAAGCGGGACAAGACCATGAACACTGAAGCTTTCTTT.

The chain is built from TRBV11-3 and TRBJ2-5; 15 bases line up with TRBD2. Germline CDR1 SGHNT, CDR2 YENEEA. V was pared by 5 bases and J by 3 bases, with 7 bases of the junction left unmatched. The CDR3 extends over 17 amino acids. The CDR3 DNA follows: TGTGCCAGCAGCCCGGGACTAGCGGGAGGCTTTGAAGAGACCCAGTACTTC. Residues: CASSPGLAGGFEETQYF.

This sequence joins TRBV27 and TRBJ1-5; 7 bases line up with TRBD1. Unmatched junction bases numbered 10, after V lost 5 bases and J lost 3 bases. The CDR3 length is 16 residues. Germline V gene data show CDR1 as MNHEY and CDR2 as SMNVEV (reference sequence). The CDR3: CASSPRDSHSNQPQHF. The CDR3 coding sequence is TGTGCCAGCAGTCCGAGGGACAGCCATTCCAATCAGCCCCAGCATTTT.

This clone appeared a single time. This chain uses TRBV28 with TRBJ2-7; D might be TRBD1 (7 bases). Germline V lookup: CDR1 MDHEN, CDR2 SYDVKM. The CDR3 runs to 14 residues. V was clipped by 6 bases and J by 3 bases, with 15 bases between them. The chain's CDR3 is CASRSGGQHYEQYF. In DNA form, the CDR3 reads TGTGCCAGCAGATCCGGGGGACAGCACTACGAGCAGTACTTC.

This clone was counted only a few times. The V call is TRBV6-5, the J call TRBJ2-7; 8 nucleotides align to TRBD1. V dropped 0 bases and J dropped 7; count of bases not matched to a gene: 11. The CDR3 is made up of 16 amino acids. Germline CDR1 and CDR2: MNHEY and SVGAGI. The CDR3, as DNA: TGTGCCAGCAGTTACTCTCAAACCGGACAGGGTGGGGAGCAGTACTTC. This encodes CASSYSQTGQGGEQYF.

This clone came up once. CDR3: CASSRQGHSDTQYF. CDR3 coding DNA: TGTGCCAGCTCTAGACAGGGGCATTCAGATACGCAGTATTTT. The rearrangement links TRBV6-1 to TRBJ2-3; 8 bases are a match to TRBD1. V dropped 8 bases and J dropped 4; count of bases not matched to a gene: 8. Germline CDR1 MNHNS, CDR2 SASEGT. The CDR3 consists of 14 residues.

The chain employs TRBV6-5 and TRBJ1-2; TRBD1 matches at 8 bases. Germline loops: CDR1 MNHEY, CDR2 SVGAGI. This CDR3 region has 15 residues. The J segment lost 5 bases and the V segment lost 2 bases, leaving 7 bases of the junction unmatched. The CDR3 DNA reads TGTGCCAGCAGTTACCCGGGGACAGGCCCGTATGGCTACACCTTC. This gives the protein CASSYPGTGPYGYTF.

The rearrangement uses TRBV30 and TRBJ2-1; D may be TRBD2 (6 bases). The CDR3 is 14 amino acids. The germline V gene encodes CDR1 GTSNPN and CDR2 SVGIG (reference sequence). Trimming left V 4 bases short and J 7 bases short, with 17 bases between. The CDR3 spells CAWTYVGGSNEQFF. CDR3 in DNA: TGTGCCTGGACCTACGTGGGGGGATCTAATGAGCAGTTCTTC.

V and J are TRBV5-1 and TRBJ2-7; TRBD2 matches 9 bases. The CDR3 totals 16 residues. Losses at the gene ends were 0 bases for V and 7 bases for J; bases not matched to a gene: 11. The germline CDR1 and CDR2 sequences are SGHRS and YFSETQ. The CDR3 loop is CASSLGREGPVREQYF. The CDR3, as DNA: TGCGCCAGCAGCTTGGGGCGGGAGGGCCCAGTACGGGAGCAGTACTTC.

This clone appeared once. This rearrangement joins TRBV9 to TRBJ2-3; D is uncertain. This CDR3 has 15 amino acids. Germline-derived CDR1 and CDR2 are SGDLS and YYNGEE. The V and J ends lost 0 bases and 0 bases respectively, with 8 bases between them. CDR3 sequence (DNA): TGTGCCAGCAGCGTAGCGGAACAGAGCACAGATACGCAGTATTTT. Amino acid sequence: CASSVAEQSTDTQYF.

This chain links TRBV4-3 with TRBJ1-2, with a possible D match to TRBD1 (6 bases). V gave up 0 bases and J gave up 1 base, with 6 bases separating them. Germline V gives CDR1 LGHNA, CDR2 YSLEER. The CDR3 has 14 amino acids. CDR3 residues: CASSQEQGNYGYTF. For the CDR3, the DNA is TGCGCCAGCAGCCAAGAACAGGGTAACTATGGCTACACCTTC.

This clone was seen just once. The chain recombines TRBV4-1 with TRBJ2-5; TRBD1 matches 10 bases. The V segment lost 1 base and the J segment 5 bases; nucleotides outside the gene matches: 4. The CDR3 is 15 residues long. Germline loops: CDR1 MGHRA, CDR2 YSYEKL. The CDR3 sequence: CASSQVTGGMETQYF. The DNA for the CDR3 is TGCGCCAGCAGCCAAGTGACAGGGGGCATGGAGACCCAGTACTTC.

V and J are TRBV5-1 and TRBJ2-2, with D unclear. Trimming stripped 4 bases from V and 5 bases from J, with 9 bases between. This CDR3 is 13 amino acids long. From germline, CDR1 is SGHRS and CDR2 YFSETQ. CDR3 loop: CASSDTLTGELFF. CDR3 nucleotide sequence: TGCGCCAGCAGCGATACTTTGACCGGGGAGCTGTTTTTT. The whole variable domain, filled in from reference TRBV5-1 and TRBJ2-2, reads KAGVTQTPRYLIKTRGQQVTLSCSPISGHRSVSWYQQTPGQGLQFLFEYFSETQRNKGNFPGRFSGRQFSNSRSEMNVSTLELGDSALYLCASSDTLTGELFFGEGSRLTVL.

The CDR3 is CASSPGTGLAYEQYF. The CDR3 nucleotides read TGTGCCAGCAGTCCTGGGACAGGCCTAGCCTACGAGCAGTACTTC. The chain employs TRBV27 and TRBJ2-7; 8 bases are a match to TRBD1. CDR1 is MNHEY and CDR2 is SMNVEV in the germline V gene (reference sequence). The V segment lost 5 bases and the J segment 2 bases; nucleotides outside the gene matches: 8. The CDR3 totals 15 residues.